Listed below are T cell receptor beta chains from one sample, sequenced in a study of OX40 agonist ivuxolimab in advanced cancers. The method was immunoSEQ multiplex PCR; TCRdb's version includes in-frame clones alone and lacks a portion of them. The sample records 60,000 to 75,000 clones, 88% being singletons. Sequencing was performed on CD4+ or CD8+ T cells sorted from blood, taken in a trial of the OX40 agonist ivuxolimab. The receptors stem from an adult with an advanced solid tumor such as melanoma, head and neck, liver or kidney cancer. Both conserved end residues are part of each CDR3.

v_call	j_call	cdr3_aa
TRBV18	TRBJ1-4	CASSPPLEGYEKLFF
TRBV7-2	TRBJ1-5	CASSPGVNQPQHF
TRBV7-9	TRBJ2-1	CASSLGSGNEQFF
TRBV7-2	TRBJ2-7	CASSSQQGPYEQYF
TRBV28	TRBJ1-5	CASSPGGGQPQHF
TRBV28	TRBJ1-5	CASMAEDQPQHF
TRBV30	TRBJ2-7	CAWSAGTGVAYEQYF
TRBV11-3	TRBJ1-1	CASSLVGAEAFF
TRBV9	TRBJ2-1	CASGSNAGHYNEQFF
TRBV19	TRBJ1-5	CASIETGLDQPQHF
TRBV14	TRBJ2-3	CASSQDRGITDTQYF
TRBV5-1	TRBJ2-3	CASSRKREFGGTDTQYF
TRBV14	TRBJ1-1	CASSRQGITEAFF
TRBV11-2	TRBJ2-3	CASSLGPRADTQYF
TRBV7-9	TRBJ1-6	CASSSGTYNSPLHF
TRBV7-2	TRBJ2-1	CASSSRRGVGQFF
TRBV6-5	TRBJ2-3	CASSYSRQGHTDTQYF
TRBV7-9	TRBJ1-3	CASSLEGFSGNTIYF
TRBV19	TRBJ2-7	CASSIVGKIYEQYF
TRBV4-3	TRBJ2-1	CASSQGGNEQFF
TRBV30	TRBJ1-3	CAFNPGPPRPNTIYF
TRBV7-2	TRBJ2-7	CASSLARLAGGYEQYF
TRBV18	TRBJ1-1	CASSGQGTNTEAFF